This T cell receptor beta chain originates from a study of monozygotic twins with inflammatory bowel disease. The CDR3 length is 17 residues. From germline, CDR1 is LGHNA and CDR2 YSLEER. There were about 3,500 ng of total RNA used for each TCR library. One entry per CDR3 protein, without DNA, is what TCRdb gives after re-calling the 5' RACE reads. Its table lists about 110,000 distinct CDR3 sequences. The gene calls are TRBV4-3 and TRBJ2-4; checking the TCRdb D call of TRBD2 is not possible without DNA. Sequenced input: blood. This TCR derives from a human donor with ulcerative colitis or Crohn's disease, or a healthy co-twin of an affected twin (not recorded which). CDR3: CASSQELAGGPGNIQYF.